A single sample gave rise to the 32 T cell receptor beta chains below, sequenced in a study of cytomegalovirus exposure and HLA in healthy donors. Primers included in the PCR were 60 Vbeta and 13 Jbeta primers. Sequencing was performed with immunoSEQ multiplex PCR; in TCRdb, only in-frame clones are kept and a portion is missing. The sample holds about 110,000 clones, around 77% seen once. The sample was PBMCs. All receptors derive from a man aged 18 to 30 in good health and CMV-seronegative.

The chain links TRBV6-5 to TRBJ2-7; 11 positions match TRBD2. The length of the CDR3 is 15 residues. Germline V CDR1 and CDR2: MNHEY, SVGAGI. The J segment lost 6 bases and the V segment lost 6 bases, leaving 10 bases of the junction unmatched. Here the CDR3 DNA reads TGTGCCAGCAGGACGACGGGACTAGCGGCTTCCGAGCAGTACTTC. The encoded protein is CASRTTGLAASEQYF.

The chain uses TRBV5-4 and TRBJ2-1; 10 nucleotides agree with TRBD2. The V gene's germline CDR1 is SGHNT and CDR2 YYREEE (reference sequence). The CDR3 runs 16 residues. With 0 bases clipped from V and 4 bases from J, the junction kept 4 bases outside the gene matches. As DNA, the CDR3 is TGTGCCAGCAGCTTGGCAGCTAGCGGGGGATACAATGAGCAGTTCTTC. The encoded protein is CASSLAASGGYNEQFF.

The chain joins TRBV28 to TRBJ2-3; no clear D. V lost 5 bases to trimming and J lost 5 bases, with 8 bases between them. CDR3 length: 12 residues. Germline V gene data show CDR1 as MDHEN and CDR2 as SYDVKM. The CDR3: CASSPSGDTQYF. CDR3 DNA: TGTGCCAGCAGTCCCTCGGGAGATACGCAGTATTTT.

DNA of the CDR3: TGTGCCAGCAGCTTAGACCCAGGCAATCAGCCCCAGCATTTT. This translates into CASSLDPGNQPQHF. The V call is TRBV11-2, the J call TRBJ1-5; D is uncertain. Trimming took 0 bases from V and 2 from J, leaving 5 bases between them. The CDR3 extends over 14 amino acids. Germline assignment: CDR1 SGHAT and CDR2 FQNNGV.

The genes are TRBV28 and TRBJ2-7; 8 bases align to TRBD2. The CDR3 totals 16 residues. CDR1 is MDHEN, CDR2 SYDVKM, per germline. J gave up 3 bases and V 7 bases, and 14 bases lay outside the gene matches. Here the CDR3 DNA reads TGTGCCAGCACCCCCGGGGGGGCTATTAAGTTCTACGAGCAGTACTTC. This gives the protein CASTPGGAIKFYEQYF.

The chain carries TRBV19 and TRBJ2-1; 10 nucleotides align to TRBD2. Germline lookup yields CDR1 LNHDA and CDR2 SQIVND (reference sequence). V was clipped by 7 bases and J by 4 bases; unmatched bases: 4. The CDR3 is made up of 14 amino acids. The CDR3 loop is CASIASGRYNEQFF. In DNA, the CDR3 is TGTGCCAGTATAGCTAGCGGGAGATACAATGAGCAGTTCTTC.

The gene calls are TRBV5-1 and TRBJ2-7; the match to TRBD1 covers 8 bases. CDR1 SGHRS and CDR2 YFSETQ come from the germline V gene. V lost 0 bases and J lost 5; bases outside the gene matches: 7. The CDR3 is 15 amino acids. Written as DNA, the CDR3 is TGCGCCAGCAGCTTGGGTGGACAGGGAGCCCACGAGCAGTACTTC. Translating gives CASSLGGQGAHEQYF.

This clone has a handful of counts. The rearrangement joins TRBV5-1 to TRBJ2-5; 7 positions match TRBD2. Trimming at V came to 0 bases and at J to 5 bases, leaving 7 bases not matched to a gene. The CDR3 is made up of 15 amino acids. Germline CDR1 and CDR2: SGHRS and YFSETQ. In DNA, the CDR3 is TGCGCCAGCAGCTTGGGTATAGCGGGCCCTGAGACCCAGTACTTC. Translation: CASSLGIAGPETQYF.

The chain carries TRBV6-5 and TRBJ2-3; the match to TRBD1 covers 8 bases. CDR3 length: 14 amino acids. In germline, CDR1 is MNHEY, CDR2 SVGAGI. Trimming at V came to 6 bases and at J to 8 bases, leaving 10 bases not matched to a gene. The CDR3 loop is CASRNGQGPGTQYF. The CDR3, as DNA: TGTGCCAGCAGAAACGGACAGGGCCCAGGTACGCAGTATTTT.

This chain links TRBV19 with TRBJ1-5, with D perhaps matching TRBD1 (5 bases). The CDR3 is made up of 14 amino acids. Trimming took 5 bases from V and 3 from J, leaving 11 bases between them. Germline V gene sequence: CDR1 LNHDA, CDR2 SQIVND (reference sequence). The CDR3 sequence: CASSRQGYNQPQHF. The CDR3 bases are TGTGCCAGTAGTCGCCAGGGCTACAATCAGCCCCAGCATTTT.

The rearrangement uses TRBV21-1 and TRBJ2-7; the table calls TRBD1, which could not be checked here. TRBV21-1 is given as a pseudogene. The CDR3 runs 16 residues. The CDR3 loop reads CASIATSGTGPYEQYF. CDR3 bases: TGTGCCAGCATAGCTACGTCCGGGACAGGGCCCTACGAGCAGTACTTC.

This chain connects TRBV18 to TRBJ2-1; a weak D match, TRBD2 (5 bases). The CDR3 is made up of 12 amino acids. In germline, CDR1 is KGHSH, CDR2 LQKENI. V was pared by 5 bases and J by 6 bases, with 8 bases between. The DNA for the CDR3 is TGTGCCAGCTCATTGGCGGGCAATGAGCAGTTCTTC. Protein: CASSLAGNEQFF. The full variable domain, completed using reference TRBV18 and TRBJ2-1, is NAGVMQNPRHLVRRRGQEARLRCSPMKGHSHVYWYRQLPEEGLKFMVYLQKENIIDESGMPKERFSAEFPKEGPSILRIQQVVRGDSAAYFCASSLAGNEQFFGPGTRLTVL.

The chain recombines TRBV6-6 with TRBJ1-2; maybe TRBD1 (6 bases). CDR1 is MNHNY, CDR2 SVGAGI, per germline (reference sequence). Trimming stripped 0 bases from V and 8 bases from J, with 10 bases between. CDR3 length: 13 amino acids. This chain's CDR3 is CASSYSTGGGYTF. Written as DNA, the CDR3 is TGTGCCAGCAGTTACTCGACAGGCGGAGGCTACACCTTC.

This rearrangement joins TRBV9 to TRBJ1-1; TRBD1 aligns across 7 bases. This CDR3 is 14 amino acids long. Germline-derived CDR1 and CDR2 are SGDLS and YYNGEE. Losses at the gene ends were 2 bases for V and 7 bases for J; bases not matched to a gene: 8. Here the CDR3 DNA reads TGTGCCAGCAGCGTCGTCAGGGGGTCAGGTGAAGCTTTCTTT. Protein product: CASSVVRGSGEAFF.

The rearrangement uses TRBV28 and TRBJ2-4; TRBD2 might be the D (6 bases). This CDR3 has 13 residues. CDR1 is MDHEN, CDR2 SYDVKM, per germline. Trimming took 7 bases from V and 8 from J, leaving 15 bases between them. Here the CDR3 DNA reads TGTGCCAGCAAGGTCGGGAGCGCCGACATTCAGTACTTC. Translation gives CASKVGSADIQYF. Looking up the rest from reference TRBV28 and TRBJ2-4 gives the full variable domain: DVKVTQSSRYLVKRTGEKVFLECVQDMDHENMFWYRQDPGLGLRLIYFSYDVKMKEKGDIPEGYSVSREKKERFSLILESASTNQTSMYLCASKVGSADIQYFGAGTRLSVL.

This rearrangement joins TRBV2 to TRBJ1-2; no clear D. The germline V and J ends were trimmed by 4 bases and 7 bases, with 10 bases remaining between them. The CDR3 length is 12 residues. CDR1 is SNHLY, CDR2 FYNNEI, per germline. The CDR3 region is CASSGGRGGYTF. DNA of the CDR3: TGTGCCAGCAGTGGCGGGAGAGGTGGCTACACCTTC.

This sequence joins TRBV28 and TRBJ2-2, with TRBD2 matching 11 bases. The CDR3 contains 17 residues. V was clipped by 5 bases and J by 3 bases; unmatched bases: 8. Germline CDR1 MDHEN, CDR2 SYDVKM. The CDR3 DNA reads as TGTGCCAGCAGTCCGTCGACTAGCGGGGTAGACACCGGGGAGCTGTTTTTT. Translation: CASSPSTSGVDTGELFF. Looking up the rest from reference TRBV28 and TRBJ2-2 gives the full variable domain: DVKVTQSSRYLVKRTGEKVFLECVQDMDHENMFWYRQDPGLGLRLIYFSYDVKMKEKGDIPEGYSVSREKKERFSLILESASTNQTSMYLCASSPSTSGVDTGELFFGEGSRLTVL.

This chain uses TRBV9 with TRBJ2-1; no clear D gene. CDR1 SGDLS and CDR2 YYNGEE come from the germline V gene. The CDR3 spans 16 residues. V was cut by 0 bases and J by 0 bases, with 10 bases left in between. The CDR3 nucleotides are TGTGCCAGCAGCGTAGTTGCTAGTTCCTCCTACAATGAGCAGTTCTTC. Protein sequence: CASSVVASSSYNEQFF. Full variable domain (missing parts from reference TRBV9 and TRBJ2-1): DSGVTQTPKHLITATGQRVTLRCSPRSGDLSVYWYQQSLDQGLQFLIQYYNGEERAKGNILERFSAQQFPDLHSELNLSSLELGDSALYFCASSVVASSSYNEQFFGPGTRLTVL.

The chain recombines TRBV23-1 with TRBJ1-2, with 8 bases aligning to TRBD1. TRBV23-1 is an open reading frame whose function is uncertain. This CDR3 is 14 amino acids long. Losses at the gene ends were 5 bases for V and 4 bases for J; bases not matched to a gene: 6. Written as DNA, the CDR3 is TGCGCCAGCAGTTCGGGACAGGCAGGCTATGGCTACACCTTC. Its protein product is CASSSGQAGYGYTF.

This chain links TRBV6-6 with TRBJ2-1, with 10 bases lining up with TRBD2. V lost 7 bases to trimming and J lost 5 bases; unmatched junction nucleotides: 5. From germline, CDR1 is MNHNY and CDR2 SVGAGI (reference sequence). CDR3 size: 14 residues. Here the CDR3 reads CASKRTSGNNEQFF. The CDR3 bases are TGTGCCAGCAAGCGGACTAGCGGTAACAATGAGCAGTTCTTC.

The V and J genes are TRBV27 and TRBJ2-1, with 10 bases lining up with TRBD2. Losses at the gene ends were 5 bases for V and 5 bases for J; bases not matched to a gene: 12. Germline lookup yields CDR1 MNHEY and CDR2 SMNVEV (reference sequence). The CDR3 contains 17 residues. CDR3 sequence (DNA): TGTGCCAGCAGTGCACGACGACTAGCGGGCGAACACAATGAGCAGTTCTTC. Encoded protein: CASSARRLAGEHNEQFF.

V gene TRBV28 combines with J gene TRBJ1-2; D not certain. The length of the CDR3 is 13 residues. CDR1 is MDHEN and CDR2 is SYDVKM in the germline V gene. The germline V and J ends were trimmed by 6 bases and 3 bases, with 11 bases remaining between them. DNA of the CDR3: TGTGCCAGCAGGTGGCGGTCAGACTATGGCTACACCTTC. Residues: CASRWRSDYGYTF.

In nucleotides, the CDR3 is TGTGCCAGCAGCTTAGGAGGGGAGCAGTTCTTC. It specifies CASSLGGEQFF. This chain uses TRBV7-2 with TRBJ2-1; D perhaps matches TRBD2 (5 bases). The length of the CDR3 is 11 residues. Germline assignment: CDR1 SGHTA and CDR2 FQGNSA. Trimming cost V 1 base and J 10 bases, with 5 bases left between them. Combining the CDR3 with reference TRBV7-2 and TRBJ2-1 gives the whole variable domain GAGVSQSPSNKVTEKGKDVELRCDPISGHTALYWYRQSLGQGLEFLIYFQGNSAPDKSGLPSDRFSAERTGGSVSTLTIQRTQQEDSAVYLCASSLGGEQFFGPGTRLTVL.

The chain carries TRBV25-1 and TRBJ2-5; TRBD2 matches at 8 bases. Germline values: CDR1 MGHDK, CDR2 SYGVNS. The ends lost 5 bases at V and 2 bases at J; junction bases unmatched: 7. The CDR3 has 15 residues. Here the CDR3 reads CASSRASGWQETQYF. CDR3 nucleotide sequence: TGTGCCAGCAGTAGAGCTAGCGGGTGGCAAGAGACCCAGTACTTC.

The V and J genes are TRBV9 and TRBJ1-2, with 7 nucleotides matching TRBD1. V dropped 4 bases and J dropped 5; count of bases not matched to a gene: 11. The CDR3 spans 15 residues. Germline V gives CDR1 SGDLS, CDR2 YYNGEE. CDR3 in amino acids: CASSNRQGLGYGYTF. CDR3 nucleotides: TGTGCCAGCAGCAACAGACAGGGTTTAGGGTATGGCTACACCTTC.

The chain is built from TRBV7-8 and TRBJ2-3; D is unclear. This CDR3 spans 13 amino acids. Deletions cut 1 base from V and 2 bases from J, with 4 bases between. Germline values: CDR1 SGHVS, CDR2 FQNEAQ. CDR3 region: CASSLGVTDTQYF. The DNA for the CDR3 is TGTGCCAGCAGCTTAGGAGTCACAGATACGCAGTATTTT.

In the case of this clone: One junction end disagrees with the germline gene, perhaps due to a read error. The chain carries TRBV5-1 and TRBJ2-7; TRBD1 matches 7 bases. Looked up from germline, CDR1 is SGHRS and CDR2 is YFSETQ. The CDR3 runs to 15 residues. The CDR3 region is CASSLGDRESYEQYF. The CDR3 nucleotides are TGCGCCAGTAGCTTGGGCGACAGGGAGTCCTACGAGCAGTACTTC.

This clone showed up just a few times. The CDR3 DNA is TGTGCTACCGAGGTATCAACTAACTATGGCTACACCTTC. It codes for CATEVSTNYGYTF. This chain links TRBV28 with TRBJ1-2; D gene uncertain. CDR1 and CDR2 from the germline V gene are MDHEN and SYDVKM. This CDR3 has 13 amino acids.

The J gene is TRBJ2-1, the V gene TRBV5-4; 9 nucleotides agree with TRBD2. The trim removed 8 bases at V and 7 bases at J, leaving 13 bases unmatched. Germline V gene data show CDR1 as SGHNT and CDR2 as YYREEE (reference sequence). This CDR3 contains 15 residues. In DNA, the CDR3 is TGTGCCAGAATGGGGGCGGGGGGGCTAAAGAATGAGCAGTTCTTC. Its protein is CARMGAGGLKNEQFF.

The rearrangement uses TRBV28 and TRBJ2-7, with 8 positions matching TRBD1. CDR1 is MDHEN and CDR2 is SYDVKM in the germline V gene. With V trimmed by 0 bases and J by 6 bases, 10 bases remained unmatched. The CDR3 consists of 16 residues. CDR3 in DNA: TGTGCCAGCAGTTTATGGGGGTCAGGACAGGGATCCGAGCAGTACTTC. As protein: CASSLWGSGQGSEQYF.

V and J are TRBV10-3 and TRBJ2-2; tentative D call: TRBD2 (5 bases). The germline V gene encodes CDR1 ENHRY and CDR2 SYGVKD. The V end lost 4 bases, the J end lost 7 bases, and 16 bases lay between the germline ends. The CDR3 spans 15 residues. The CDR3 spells CAISVLVGVHGELFF. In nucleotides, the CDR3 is TGTGCCATCAGTGTCCTGGTCGGGGTACACGGGGAGCTGTTTTTT.

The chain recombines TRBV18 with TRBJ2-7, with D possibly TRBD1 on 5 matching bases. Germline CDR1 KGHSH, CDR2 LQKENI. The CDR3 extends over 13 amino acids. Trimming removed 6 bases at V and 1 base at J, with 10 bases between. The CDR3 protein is CASSQGVSYEQYF. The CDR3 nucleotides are TGTGCCAGCTCCCAAGGGGTGTCCTACGAGCAGTACTTC.